This TCR beta chain was identified during a study of control samples from healthy donors and cancer patients. The CDR3 has 14 residues. The germline CDR1 and CDR2 sequences are MNHEY and SMNVEV (reference sequence). V was trimmed by 3 bases and J by 0 bases, leaving 6 bases between them. Some clones are missing from TCRdb's copy, which holds only in-frame ones; the method was immunoSEQ multiplex PCR. The table has 140,000 or so clones, roughly 90% seen once. V gene TRBV27 combines with J gene TRBJ1-5; no reliable D call. This receptor was obtained from a man between 25 and 39 years old in good health. The sequencing input was blood. CDR3 region: CASSLFDSNQPQHF. The CDR3 DNA reads as TGTGCCAGCAGTTTGTTTGATAGCAATCAGCCCCAGCATTTT.